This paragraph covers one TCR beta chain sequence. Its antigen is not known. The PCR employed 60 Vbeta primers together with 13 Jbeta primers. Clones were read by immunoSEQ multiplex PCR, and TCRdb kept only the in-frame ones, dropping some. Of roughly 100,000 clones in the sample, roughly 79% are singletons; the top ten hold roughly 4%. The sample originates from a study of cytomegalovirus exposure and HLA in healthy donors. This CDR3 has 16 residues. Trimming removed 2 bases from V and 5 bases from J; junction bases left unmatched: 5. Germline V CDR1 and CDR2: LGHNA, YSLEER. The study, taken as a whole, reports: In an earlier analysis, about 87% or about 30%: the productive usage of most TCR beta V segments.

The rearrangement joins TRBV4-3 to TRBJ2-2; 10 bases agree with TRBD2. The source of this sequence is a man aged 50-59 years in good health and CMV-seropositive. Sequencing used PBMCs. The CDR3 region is CASSQLAGEGTGELFF. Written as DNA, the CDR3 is TGCGCCAGCAGCCAACTAGCGGGAGAGGGTACCGGGGAGCTGTTTTTT.